The 15 T cell receptor beta chains reported below all come from one sample, sequenced in a study of cytomegalovirus exposure and HLA in healthy donors. The PCR used 60 Vbeta and 13 Jbeta primers. The data were produced by immunoSEQ multiplex PCR, yet TCRdb's version contains in-frame clones alone and is incomplete. The sample gives 180,000 or so clones, 76% of which show up once; under 2.5% is in the top ten. The sample comprised PBMCs. These receptors were obtained from a woman aged 25 to 39 in good health and CMV-seropositive.

This rearrangement joins TRBV11-2 to TRBJ2-2; 14 nucleotides agree with TRBD2. There are 18 residues in the CDR3. The trim removed 5 bases at V and 0 bases at J, leaving 5 bases unmatched. Per the germline V gene, CDR1 is SGHAT and CDR2 is FQNNGV. CDR3 in amino acids: CASSRPGLAGANTGELFF. As DNA, the CDR3 is TGTGCCAGCAGCCGCCCGGGACTAGCGGGAGCGAACACCGGGGAGCTGTTTTTT.

The genes are TRBV7-7 and TRBJ2-1, with 10 bases fitting TRBD1. The CDR3 length is 16 residues. Germline loops: CDR1 SSHAT, CDR2 FNYEAQ (reference sequence). With V trimmed by 5 bases and J by 4 bases, 8 bases remained unmatched. The CDR3 sequence is CASSLGRGQGYNEQFF. For the CDR3, the DNA is TGTGCCAGCAGCCTTGGCCGGGGACAGGGGTACAATGAGCAGTTCTTC. Full variable domain (missing parts from reference TRBV7-7 and TRBJ2-1): GAGVSQSPRYKVTKRGQDVTLRCDPISSHATLYWYQQALGQGPEFLTYFNYEAQPDKSGLPSDRFSAERPEGSISTLTIQRTEQRDSAMYRCASSLGRGQGYNEQFFGPGTRLTVL.

This chain connects TRBV19 to TRBJ1-2, with D perhaps TRBD1 (6 bases). The V end was cut by 6 bases, the J end by 5 bases, with 13 bases between. Germline CDR1 reads LNHDA; CDR2 reads SQIVND (reference sequence). The CDR3 is made up of 13 amino acids. For the CDR3, the DNA is TGTGCCAGTAGCAGAACAGGGTTGTATGGCTACACCTTC. This gives the protein CASSRTGLYGYTF.

The genes are TRBV5-5 and TRBJ1-2; tentatively, D is TRBD1 (5 bases). The CDR3 runs to 14 residues. Germline V gene lookup returns CDR1 SGHKS and CDR2 YYEKEE (reference sequence). V lost 3 bases to trimming and J lost 6 bases, with 15 bases between them. The CDR3 region is CASSSGRGRNGYTF. In nucleotides, the CDR3 is TGTGCCAGCAGCTCCGGGCGGGGCAGAAATGGCTACACCTTC.

This clone was seen more than once but under ten times. V and J are TRBV27 and TRBJ1-6; no reliable D call. Germline values: CDR1 MNHEY, CDR2 SMNVEV (reference sequence). Trimming shortened V by 1 base and J by 7 bases, and 2 bases separated the two germline ends. The CDR3 runs to 12 residues. The CDR3 DNA follows: TGTGCCAGCAGTTTATTAAATTCACCCCTCCACTTT. It codes for CASSLLNSPLHF.

The chain links TRBV11-2 to TRBJ1-3; perhaps TRBD1 as D (5 bases). This CDR3 is built from 16 residues. Per germline, CDR1 SGHAT and CDR2 FQNNGV. Trimming stripped 1 base from V and 2 bases from J, with 12 bases between. This CDR3 is CASSLVRGKTGNTIYF. In DNA form, the CDR3 reads TGTGCCAGCAGCTTAGTGCGGGGGAAAACTGGAAACACCATATATTTT.

V usage is TRBV4-2 and J usage is TRBJ2-1, with 8 bases lining up with TRBD2. The CDR3 length is 16 residues. The trim removed 0 bases at V and 5 bases at J, leaving 6 bases unmatched. Germline V lookup: CDR1 LGHNA, CDR2 YNFKEQ. The CDR3 reads CASSQEAGGGNNEQFF. The CDR3, as DNA: TGTGCCAGCAGCCAAGAGGCTGGCGGGGGGAACAATGAGCAGTTCTTC.

This clone was seen only once. V usage is TRBV30 and J usage is TRBJ2-5; D unclear. The V end lost 2 bases, the J end lost 0 bases, and 4 bases lay between the germline ends. This CDR3 has 12 amino acids. The germline V gene encodes CDR1 GTSNPN and CDR2 SVGIG (reference sequence). CDR3 nucleotides: TGTGCCTGGAGTCTAAACCAAGAGACCCAGTACTTC. It is translated as CAWSLNQETQYF.

The chain links TRBV5-1 to TRBJ2-3; 7 bases agree with TRBD1. This CDR3 has 15 residues. Germline CDR1 is SGHRS and CDR2 is YFSETQ. V shed 4 bases and J 5 bases; nucleotides not matched to a gene: 10. CDR3 region: CASSVRQGLGDTQYF. CDR3 in DNA: TGCGCCAGCAGCGTTCGACAGGGTCTTGGAGATACGCAGTATTTT. The variable domain in full, with the rest retrieved from reference TRBV5-1 and TRBJ2-3, is KAGVTQTPRYLIKTRGQQVTLSCSPISGHRSVSWYQQTPGQGLQFLFEYFSETQRNKGNFPGRFSGRQFSNSRSEMNVSTLELGDSALYLCASSVRQGLGDTQYFGPGTRLTVL.

Only one count was recorded for this clone. The chain combines TRBV28 with TRBJ2-7, with D maybe TRBD1 (6 bases). The CDR3 covers 13 residues. CDR1 is MDHEN, CDR2 SYDVKM, per germline. V gave up 8 bases and J gave up 0 bases, with 11 bases separating them. For the CDR3, the DNA is TGTGCCAGCGGACAGTCGAGCTCCTACGAGCAGTACTTC. It is translated as CASGQSSSYEQYF.

The chain employs TRBV5-1 and TRBJ2-2; D perhaps matches TRBD1 (6 bases). From germline, CDR1 is SGHRS and CDR2 YFSETQ. V dropped 0 bases and J dropped 2 bases, with 11 bases sitting between them. The CDR3 is 16 amino acids. DNA for the CDR3: TGCGCCAGCAGCTTGGTGGCAGGGGACAACACCGGGGAGCTGTTTTTT. As protein: CASSLVAGDNTGELFF.

This chain joins TRBV11-3 and TRBJ2-7; 7 bases are shared with TRBD1. Germline CDR1 reads SGHNT; CDR2 reads YENEEA. The length of the CDR3 is 13 residues. J gave up 6 bases and V 2 bases, and 4 bases lay outside the gene matches. CDR3 loop: CASSLRGGGEQYF. CDR3 nucleotide sequence: TGTGCCAGCAGCTTAAGAGGGGGCGGCGAGCAGTACTTC.

The chain has TRBV9 and TRBJ1-2; TRBD1 is a possible D gene (5 bases). From germline, CDR1 is SGDLS and CDR2 YYNGEE. The CDR3 is 15 amino acids. V was pared by 4 bases and J by 2 bases, with 15 bases between. CDR3 region: CASSPRVGENYGYTF. For the CDR3, the DNA is TGTGCCAGCAGCCCACGGGTAGGGGAAAACTATGGCTACACCTTC.

The chain employs TRBV11-3 and TRBJ2-7; 7 nucleotides align to TRBD1. This CDR3 region has 15 residues. Germline CDR1 is SGHNT and CDR2 is YENEEA. V trimming: 0 bases; J trimming: 4 bases; junction bases outside the gene matches: 6. The CDR3 DNA follows: TGTGCCAGCAGCTTAGAAACAGGGGTTCTTTACGAGCAGTACTTC. This codes for CASSLETGVLYEQYF. The entire variable domain, with the rest obtained from reference TRBV11-3 and TRBJ2-7, is as follows: EAGVVQSPRYKIIEKKQPVAFWCNPISGHNTLYWYLQNLGQGPELLIRYENEEAVDDSQLPKDRFSAERLKGVDSTLKIQPAELGDSAVYLCASSLETGVLYEQYFGPGTRLTVT.

This chain joins TRBV7-2 and TRBJ2-7; perhaps TRBD2 as D (5 bases). Per the germline V gene, CDR1 is SGHTA and CDR2 is FQGNSA. CDR3 length: 16 residues. V lost 5 bases and J lost 5, with 22 bases in between. As DNA, the CDR3 is TGTGCCAGCAGCCGAGTAGCGTCCTCCTTAGGGAACGAGCAGTACTTC. Its protein product is CASSRVASSLGNEQYF.